This entry features one TCR beta chain sequence. Antigen: not known. Using immunoSEQ multiplex PCR, the repertoire was profiled, and TCRdb retains in-frame clones only, with some absent. Of a few hundred thousand clones detected, around 87% appear once; the ten largest clones hold around 3.6%. The CDR3 runs to 19 residues. As for treatment: around 19 received Ad26.COV2.S at low or high dose, single or two shots; roughly 5 received placebo; per-sample allocation not given. Sampling happened 63 days after the first vaccine or placebo injection. The sample came from a Boston adult aged 18-55 years. The data were taken from a study of Ad26.COV2.S vaccination and SARS-CoV-2 variants. Study at large: Each vaccinee took Ad26.COV2.S intramuscularly, once or twice 56 days apart. Study outcomes and limitations: It is possible that the TCR breadth and depth analyses underestimated the total T cell responses.

The sequences come from peripheral blood, collected in a trial of Ad26.COV2.S vaccine versus placebo. The clonotype originates from a person aged 18-60 years who received the Ad26.COV2.S COVID-19 vaccine or a placebo. The rearrangement joins TRBV1 to TRBJ2-1; TRBD2, the table's D call, was not compared with the DNA. TRBV1 is tagged as a pseudogene. CDR3 amino acids: CTSSQEWAGDPSSYNEQFF. The CDR3 DNA reads TGCACCAGCAGCCAAGAATGGGCGGGGGACCCTAGCTCCTACAATGAGCAGTTCTTC.